The 26 T cell receptor beta chains given below trace back to one sample, sequenced in a study of blood T cell repertoires in COVID-19. The protocol was immunoSEQ multiplex PCR, while the TCRdb copy is restricted to in-frame clones and leaves out a portion. The repertoire holds around 340,000 clones, with 80% to 90% as singletons. Sequencing input: peripheral blood. All receptors come from a man under 40 with active or convalescent COVID-19.

V gene TRBV20-1 combines with J gene TRBJ1-1; TRBD1 agrees at 7 bases. Germline CDR1 and CDR2: DFQATT and SNEGSKA (reference sequence). This CDR3 comprises 14 residues. V gave up 3 bases and J gave up 2 bases; unmatched junction bases: 6. The CDR3 spells CSASSGTDNTEAFF. The CDR3 DNA sequence: TGCAGTGCTAGTTCCGGGACAGACAACACTGAAGCTTTCTTT.

The chain joins TRBV6-5 to TRBJ1-2, with D tentatively TRBD1 (5 bases). From germline, CDR1 is MNHEY and CDR2 SVGAGI. Deletions cut 0 bases from V and 6 bases from J, with 11 bases between. This CDR3 spans 14 amino acids. DNA of the CDR3: TGTGCCAGCAGTTACTCGGGAGGGGTAAATGGCTACACCTTC. Encoded protein: CASSYSGGVNGYTF.

This chain links TRBV19 with TRBJ2-2, with 12 bases fitting TRBD2. Looked up from germline, CDR1 is LNHDA and CDR2 is SQIVND (reference sequence). The CDR3 covers 19 residues. V dropped 6 bases and J dropped 3; count of bases not matched to a gene: 14. CDR3 in DNA: TGTGCCAGTAGCCTCGATGGGCTAGCGGGAGGGTGGTACACCGGGGAGCTGTTTTTT. This gives the protein CASSLDGLAGGWYTGELFF.

This chain joins TRBV19 and TRBJ2-5, with 13 positions matching TRBD2. Germline V gene lookup returns CDR1 LNHDA and CDR2 SQIVND (reference sequence). J lost 3 bases, V lost 10 bases, and 8 bases had no gene match. This CDR3 contains 15 residues. CDR3 amino acids: CATQWTSGGEETQYF. In DNA form, the CDR3 reads TGTGCCACCCAGTGGACTAGCGGGGGTGAAGAGACCCAGTACTTC.

The V call is TRBV6-5, the J call TRBJ1-1; 7 nucleotides line up with TRBD1. The CDR3 spans 14 residues. CDR1 MNHEY and CDR2 SVGAGI come from the germline V gene. The trim removed 6 bases at V and 1 base at J, leaving 5 bases unmatched. In nucleotides, the CDR3 is TGTGCCAGCAGGGCAGGGGGTTCGAACACTGAAGCTTTCTTT. The encoded protein is CASRAGGSNTEAFF.

CDR3 loop: CASSQGERYEQYF. As DNA, the CDR3 is TGTGCCAGCAGCCAGGGTGAGCGGTACGAGCAGTACTTC. The V and J genes are TRBV4-2 and TRBJ2-7, with D perhaps matching TRBD2 (5 bases). The V end lost 3 bases, the J end lost 4 bases, and 10 bases lay between the germline ends. Germline CDR1 is LGHNA and CDR2 is YNFKEQ. CDR3 length: 13 residues.

The chain links TRBV3-1 (or the pseudogene TRBV3-2) to TRBJ2-7, with a weak D call TRBD1 (5 bases). CDR1 and CDR2 (germline): LGHDT, YNNKEL (reference sequence). CDR3 size: 13 residues. Between the trimmed V and J ends, which lost 5 bases and 5 bases, there was a span of 13 bases. The CDR3 DNA sequence: TGTGCCAGCAGCGACATCAGGGTACACGAGCAGTACTTC. Its translation is CASSDIRVHEQYF.

V and J are TRBV28 and TRBJ2-7; a possible D gene is TRBD2 (5 bases). The CDR3 is made up of 14 amino acids. V was shortened by 4 bases and J by 0 bases, with 10 bases between the two germline ends. The germline V gene encodes CDR1 MDHEN and CDR2 SYDVKM. CDR3 sequence: CASSSLLDSYEQYF. CDR3 nucleotide sequence: TGTGCCAGCAGTTCTTTACTAGACTCCTACGAGCAGTACTTC.

J is TRBJ2-7 and V is TRBV29-1; D is ambiguous. Trimming took off 2 bases at V and 3 bases at J, with 11 bases between the two ends. This CDR3 contains 13 residues. CDR1 and CDR2 (germline): SQVTM, ANQGSEA. The CDR3 protein is CSVESPLSYEQYF. CDR3 in DNA: TGCAGCGTTGAATCTCCCCTTAGCTACGAGCAGTACTTC.

The V gene is TRBV3-1 (or the pseudogene TRBV3-2), the J gene TRBJ2-5, with D maybe TRBD2 (6 bases). V was shortened by 3 bases and J by 5 bases, with 16 bases between the two germline ends. Germline V gene lookup returns CDR1 LGHDT and CDR2 YNNKEL (reference sequence). CDR3 length: 15 residues. CDR3 amino acids: CASSQGGSARETQYF. CDR3 DNA sequence: TGTGCCAGCAGCCAGGGGGGTAGCGCGAGGGAGACCCAGTACTTC.

The CDR3, as DNA: TGCGCCAGCAGCAACCTTCCGGGACTAGCGCAAGAGACCCAGTACTTC. Protein product: CASSNLPGLAQETQYF. The chain links TRBV5-1 to TRBJ2-5, with 10 bases that match TRBD2. The ends lost 4 bases at V and 2 bases at J; junction bases unmatched: 8. The CDR3 length is 16 residues. Germline V lookup: CDR1 SGHRS, CDR2 YFSETQ. The whole variable domain, filled in from reference TRBV5-1 and TRBJ2-5, reads KAGVTQTPRYLIKTRGQQVTLSCSPISGHRSVSWYQQTPGQGLQFLFEYFSETQRNKGNFPGRFSGRQFSNSRSEMNVSTLELGDSALYLCASSNLPGLAQETQYFGPGTRLLVL.

The rearrangement links TRBV6-6 to TRBJ2-7, with 9 bases lining up with TRBD1. The CDR3 loop spans 14 amino acids. J was trimmed by 4 bases and V by 5 bases; bases with no gene match: 6. Per germline, CDR1 MNHNY and CDR2 SVGAGI (reference sequence). CDR3 loop: CASSTMGQGYEQYF. CDR3 coding DNA: TGTGCCAGCAGTACCATGGGACAGGGTTACGAGCAGTACTTC.

V and J are TRBV18 and TRBJ1-2, with unresolved D. Germline assignment: CDR1 KGHSH and CDR2 LQKENI. The V gene lost 3 bases and the J gene lost 3 bases, with 20 bases spanning the gap. This CDR3 comprises 17 residues. The CDR3 region is CASSPPERALEDYGYTF. The CDR3 nucleotides are TGTGCCAGCTCACCCCCCGAGAGGGCCCTAGAGGACTATGGCTACACCTTC.

The J gene is TRBJ2-1, the V gene TRBV11-2, with 9 bases matching TRBD1. V dropped 0 bases and J dropped 3; count of bases not matched to a gene: 3. The CDR3 covers 16 residues. CDR1 and CDR2 from the germline V gene are SGHAT and FQNNGV. In DNA, the CDR3 is TGTGCCAGCAGCTTAGATACAGGGGGCCTCTACAATGAGCAGTTCTTC. Translation: CASSLDTGGLYNEQFF.

This clone was counted a single time. The rearrangement joins TRBV10-3 to TRBJ1-5, with 8 bases identical to TRBD1. Trimming removed 6 bases from V and 9 bases from J; junction bases left unmatched: 7. Germline CDR1 and CDR2: ENHRY and SYGVKD. This CDR3 region has 13 residues. CDR3 DNA: TGTGCCATCAGCCTGGGACAGGAAAGGCCCCAGCATTTT. This gives the protein CAISLGQERPQHF.

The CDR3 DNA sequence: TGCGCCAGCAGCTTGGAACCGGGACAGGGTCAGCCCCAGCATTTT. Protein: CASSLEPGQGQPQHF. The genes are TRBV5-1 and TRBJ1-5, with 9 bases lining up with TRBD1. The germline CDR1 and CDR2 sequences are SGHRS and YFSETQ. The CDR3 contains 15 residues. The ends lost 0 bases at V and 6 bases at J; junction bases unmatched: 4.

This clone turned up a few times. This chain joins TRBV7-2 and TRBJ1-4; D gene ambiguous. Germline V gene lookup returns CDR1 SGHTA and CDR2 FQGNSA. This CDR3 spans 17 amino acids. V gave up 0 bases and J gave up 6 bases, with 17 bases separating them. This chain's CDR3 is CASSLAPAEAFDEKLFF. Written as DNA, the CDR3 is TGTGCCAGCAGCTTAGCGCCGGCCGAGGCTTTTGATGAAAAACTGTTTTTT.

The J gene is TRBJ1-1, the V gene TRBV4-1, with D maybe TRBD1 (5 bases). The V gene's germline CDR1 is MGHRA and CDR2 YSYEKL. The V gene lost 1 base and the J gene lost 1 base, with 13 bases spanning the gap. This CDR3 region has 16 residues. This chain's CDR3 is CASSQGRGGRNTEAFF. The DNA of the CDR3 is TGCGCCAGCAGCCAAGGGAGGGGAGGGAGGAACACTGAAGCTTTCTTT.

The chain has TRBV15 and TRBJ1-1, with D uncertain. The germline gives CDR1 LNHNV, CDR2 YYDKDF (reference sequence). V was pared by 10 bases and J by 4 bases, with 16 bases between. The CDR3 has 13 amino acids. The CDR3 sequence: CASREGLGTEAFF. For the CDR3, the DNA is TGTGCCAGCCGGGAAGGCCTGGGCACTGAAGCTTTCTTT.

The CDR3 spells CATTPAGQGPSNEKLFF. The CDR3 bases are TGTGCCACCACCCCCGCTGGACAGGGCCCCTCTAATGAAAAACTGTTTTTT. The rearrangement joins TRBV5-4 to TRBJ1-4; TRBD1 matches 8 bases. Germline V gives CDR1 SGHNT, CDR2 YYREEE (reference sequence). This CDR3 has 17 amino acids. V was clipped by 9 bases and J by 3 bases; unmatched bases: 16.

V is TRBV19 and J is TRBJ1-5; 7 bases match TRBD1. Germline assignment: CDR1 LNHDA and CDR2 SQIVND (reference sequence). This CDR3 has 15 amino acids. V dropped 9 bases and J dropped 1; count of bases not matched to a gene: 9. This chain's CDR3 is CASTRQGESNQPQHF. Here the CDR3 DNA reads TGTGCCAGCACCCGGCAGGGGGAGAGCAATCAGCCCCAGCATTTT.

This clone was seen just once. V gene TRBV29-1 combines with J gene TRBJ1-1; D perhaps matches TRBD1 (6 bases). Germline CDR1 reads SQVTM; CDR2 reads ANQGSEA. This CDR3 spans 13 amino acids. Trimming cost V 6 bases and J 5 bases, with 16 bases left between them. CDR3 sequence: CSVNTGFNTEAFF. As DNA, the CDR3 is TGCAGCGTCAACACAGGGTTTAATACTGAAGCTTTCTTT.

The CDR3 coding sequence is TGTGCCAGCAGCCTGAGGGACAGAAACACCGGGGAGCTGTTTTTT. Protein product: CASSLRDRNTGELFF. V and J are TRBV3-1 (or the pseudogene TRBV3-2) and TRBJ2-2; TRBD1 agrees at 7 bases. J was trimmed by 2 bases and V by 4 bases; bases with no gene match: 4. The germline V gene has CDR1 LGHDT and CDR2 YNNKEL (reference sequence). CDR3 length: 15 residues.

This chain uses TRBV9 with TRBJ2-7; D unresolved. Trimming cost V 0 bases and J 3 bases, with 7 bases left between them. Per the germline V gene, CDR1 is SGDLS and CDR2 is YYNGEE. This CDR3 comprises 13 residues. The CDR3 loop is CASSVEAGYEQYF. The DNA of the CDR3 is TGTGCCAGCAGCGTAGAAGCCGGCTACGAGCAGTACTTC.

V gene TRBV7-2 combines with J gene TRBJ2-7, with TRBD1 identical over 8 bases. The CDR3 is 14 amino acids. In germline, CDR1 is SGHTA, CDR2 FQGNSA. V trimming: 5 bases; J trimming: 6 bases; junction bases outside the gene matches: 9. The CDR3 DNA sequence: TGTGCCAGCAGCCCGGGACAGGAGTTGGGCGAGCAGTACTTC. Protein sequence: CASSPGQELGEQYF.

The gene calls are TRBV7-9 and TRBJ1-5; D is undetermined. Trimming stripped 3 bases from V and 5 bases from J, with 5 bases between. The CDR3 extends over 12 amino acids. Germline lookup yields CDR1 SEHNR and CDR2 FQNEAQ (reference sequence). CDR3 residues: CASSFEYQPQHF. The DNA for the CDR3 is TGTGCCAGCAGCTTTGAGTATCAGCCCCAGCATTTT.